This T cell receptor beta chain was captured by sequencing in a study of OX40 agonist ivuxolimab in advanced cancers. Study background: Ivuxolimab doses were 0.01, 0.1, 0.3, 1.5, 3 or 10 mg/kg every 2 weeks.

Germline CDR1 is SGHRS and CDR2 is YFSETQ. The CDR3 covers 13 residues. V lost 0 bases, J lost 8 bases, and 9 bases lay in between. Clones were sequenced by immunoSEQ multiplex PCR, and TCRdb holds only the in-frame ones, with some missing. The sample contains 55,000 to 95,000 clones, 70% to 90% of which appear only once. This chain connects TRBV5-1 to TRBJ2-1; D is ambiguous. The sequencing here drew on CD4+ or CD8+ T cells sorted from blood, taken in a trial of the OX40 agonist ivuxolimab. The TCR was taken from an adult with an advanced solid tumor such as melanoma, head and neck, liver or kidney cancer. Written as DNA, the CDR3 is TGCGCCAGCAGCTTGGTGGATCCGGATGAGCAGTTCTTC. It yields the protein CASSLVDPDEQFF.